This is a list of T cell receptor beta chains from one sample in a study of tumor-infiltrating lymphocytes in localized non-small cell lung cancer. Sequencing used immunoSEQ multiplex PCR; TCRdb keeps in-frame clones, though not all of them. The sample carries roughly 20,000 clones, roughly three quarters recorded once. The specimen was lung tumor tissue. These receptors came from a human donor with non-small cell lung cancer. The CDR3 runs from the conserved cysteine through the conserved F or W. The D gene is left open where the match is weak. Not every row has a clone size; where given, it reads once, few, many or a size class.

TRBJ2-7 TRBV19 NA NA CASSVTRESYEQYF TGTGCCAGTAGTGTGACCCGCGAGTCCTACGAGCAGTACTTC
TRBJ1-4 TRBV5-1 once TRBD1 CASSLGTGGEKLFF TGCGCCAGCAGCTTGGGGACAGGGGGGGAAAAACTGTTTTTT
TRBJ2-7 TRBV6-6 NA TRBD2 CASSSGTSLGEQYF TGTGCCAGCAGTTCGGGGACTAGTCTTGGCGAGCAGTACTTC
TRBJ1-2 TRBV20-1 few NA CSATDSQGYTF TGCAGTGCAACAGACTCCCAAGGCTACACCTTC
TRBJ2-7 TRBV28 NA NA CASIDTGTYEQYF TGTGCCAGCATTGACACGGGAACCTACGAGCAGTACTTC
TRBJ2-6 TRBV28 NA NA CASSFFPGANVLTF TGTGCCAGCAGTTTTTTTCCGGGGGCCAACGTCCTGACTTTC
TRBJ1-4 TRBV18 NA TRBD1 CASSPTGQGDEKLFF TGTGCCAGCTCACCAACGGGACAGGGCGATGAAAAACTGTTTTTT
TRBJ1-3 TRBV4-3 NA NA CASSQLPGKGNTIYF TGCGCCAGCAGCCAACTACCGGGGAAGGGGAACACCATATATTTT
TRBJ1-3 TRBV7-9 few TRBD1 CASSLSDRGLYSGNTIYF TGTGCCAGCAGCCTTTCTGACAGGGGGCTTTACTCTGGAAACACCATATATTTT
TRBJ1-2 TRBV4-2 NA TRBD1 CASSQDVGQFNYGYTF TGTGCCAGCAGCCAAGATGTGGGACAGTTCAACTATGGCTACACCTTC
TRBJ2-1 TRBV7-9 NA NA CASSLNRLQAFF TGTGCCAGCAGCCTCAACAGGCTCCAAGCTTTCTTC
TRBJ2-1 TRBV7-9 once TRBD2 CASSRTSGRATEQFF TGTGCCAGCAGCCGGACTAGCGGGAGGGCCACTGAGCAGTTCTTC
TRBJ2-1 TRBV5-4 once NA CASSFGRGLSSYNEQFF TGTGCCAGCAGCTTCGGGCGGGGCCTTAGCTCCTACAATGAGCAGTTCTTC
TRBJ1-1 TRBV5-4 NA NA CASSTPGQRAEAFF TGTGCCAGCAGCACCCCCGGACAGAGGGCTGAAGCTTTCTTT
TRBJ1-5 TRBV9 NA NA CASSVVGRKGPNQPQHF TGTGCCAGCAGCGTAGTAGGGAGAAAGGGGCCTAACCAGCCCCAGCATTTT
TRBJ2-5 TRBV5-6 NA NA CASSPALRARETQYF TGTGCCAGCAGCCCTGCTTTACGGGCTCGAGAGACCCAGTACTTC
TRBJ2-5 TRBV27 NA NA CASNSPGEGARETQYF TGTGCCAGCAATAGTCCAGGGGAGGGGGCGAGGGAGACCCAGTACTTC
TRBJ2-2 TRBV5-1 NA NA CASGSAVRETGNTGELFF TGCGCCAGCGGGTCCGCAGTCAGAGAGACGGGGAACACCGGGGAGCTGTTTTTT
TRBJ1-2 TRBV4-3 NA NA CASSQDPGPADYTF TGCGCCAGCAGCCAAGACCCCGGACCGGCGGACTACACCTTC
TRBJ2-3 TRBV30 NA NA CAWSASGGTDTQYF TGTGCCTGGAGTGCGAGCGGCGGCACAGATACGCAGTATTTT
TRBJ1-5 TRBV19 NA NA CASSTALPGRDYSNQPQHF TGTGCCAGTAGTACAGCCCTCCCCGGACGGGACTATAGCAATCAGCCCCAGCATTTT
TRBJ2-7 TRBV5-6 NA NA CASSLVTGQTYEQYF TGTGCCAGCAGCTTGGTTACCGGCCAAACCTACGAGCAGTACTTC
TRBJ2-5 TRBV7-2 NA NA CASSPAGGTQYF TGTGCCAGCAGCCCCGCTGGCGGGACCCAGTACTTC
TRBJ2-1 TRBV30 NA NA CARTGGTDEQFF TGTGCGCGGACAGGAGGGACCGATGAGCAGTTCTTC
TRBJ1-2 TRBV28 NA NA CASSLRVGPYGYTF TGTGCCAGCAGTTTGAGAGTTGGGCCCTATGGCTACACCTTC
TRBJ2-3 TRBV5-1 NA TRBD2 CASRGGSGTSTDTQYF TGCGCCAGCAGGGGGGGAAGCGGGACTTCCACAGATACGCAGTATTTT
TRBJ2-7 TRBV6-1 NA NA CASSEVPGRWQYF TGTGCCAGCAGTGAAGTCCCCGGGAGATGGCAGTACTTC
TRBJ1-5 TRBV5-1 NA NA CASSKDSGEQPQHF TGCGCCAGCAGCAAGGACAGTGGGGAACAGCCCCAGCATTTT
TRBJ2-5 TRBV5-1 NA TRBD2 CASSLAGDVKTQYF TGCGCCAGCAGCTTAGCGGGAGATGTAAAGACCCAGTACTTC
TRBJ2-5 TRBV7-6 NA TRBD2 CASSLGTRQETQYF TGTGCCAGCAGCTTGGGGACTAGGCAAGAGACCCAGTACTTC
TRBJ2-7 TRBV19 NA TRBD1 CASSPGSGQGAYEQYF TGTGCCAGTAGTCCCGGGTCGGGACAGGGGGCTTACGAGCAGTACTTC
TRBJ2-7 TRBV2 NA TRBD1 CASSVTGQGTYEQYF TGTGCCAGCAGTGTTACGGGACAGGGGACCTACGAGCAGTACTTC
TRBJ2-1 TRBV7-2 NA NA CASSLARSNEQFF TGTGCCAGCAGCTTAGCCAGATCTAATGAGCAGTTCTTC
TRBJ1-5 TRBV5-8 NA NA CASSPEGLRFWQPQHF TGTGCCAGCAGCCCCGAGGGTCTGCGGTTCTGGCAGCCCCAGCATTTT
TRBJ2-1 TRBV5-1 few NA CASSLRPGSYNEQFF TGCGCCAGCAGCTTGAGGCCGGGGTCCTACAATGAGCAGTTCTTC
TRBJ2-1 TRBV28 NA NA CASSFVGIGYNEQFF TGTGCCAGCAGCTTTGTGGGCATAGGGTACAATGAGCAGTTCTTC
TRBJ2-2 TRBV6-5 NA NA CASQATNTGELFF TGTGCCAGCCAGGCAACGAACACCGGGGAGCTGTTTTTT
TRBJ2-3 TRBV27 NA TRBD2 CASSPTGTSGRTDTQYF TGTGCCAGCAGTCCAACCGGGACTAGCGGGAGAACAGATACGCAGTATTTT
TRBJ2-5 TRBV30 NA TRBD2 CAWSVPSGPHF TGTGCCTGGAGTGTTCCTAGCGGGCCCCACTTC
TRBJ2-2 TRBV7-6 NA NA CASSLAVANTGELFF TGTGCCAGCAGCTTAGCGGTGGCGAACACCGGGGAGCTGTTTTTT
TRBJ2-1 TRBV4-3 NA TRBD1 CASSQGQGYYNEQFF TGCGCCAGCAGCCAAGGACAGGGTTACTACAATGAGCAGTTCTTC
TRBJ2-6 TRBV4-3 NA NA CASSQDLGPSGANVLTF TGCGCCAGCAGCCAAGATTTGGGGCCCTCTGGGGCCAACGTCCTGACTTTC
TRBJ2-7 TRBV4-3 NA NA CASSQDLGDYYEQYF TGCGCCAGCAGCCAAGATTTAGGGGATTACTACGAGCAGTACTTC
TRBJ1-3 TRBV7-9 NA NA CASSSTRADDTIYF TGTGCCAGCAGCTCCACCAGGGCGGATGACACCATATATTTT
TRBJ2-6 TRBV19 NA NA CASSIVSAGANVLTF TGTGCCAGTAGTATAGTGTCGGCTGGGGCCAACGTCCTGACTTTC
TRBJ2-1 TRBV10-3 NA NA CAISESVGPSHEQFF TGTGCCATCAGTGAGTCAGTAGGACCCTCCCATGAGCAGTTCTTC
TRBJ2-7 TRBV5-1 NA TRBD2 CASSRTSGSEQYF TGCGCCAGCAGCCGGACTAGCGGGAGCGAGCAGTACTTC
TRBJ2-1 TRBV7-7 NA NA CASSAGAYNEQFF TGTGCTAGCTCCGCAGGGGCTTACAATGAGCAGTTCTTC
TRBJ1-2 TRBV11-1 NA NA CASSLGGPGANYGYTF TGTGCCAGCAGCTTAGGGGGTCCGGGCGCTAACTATGGCTACACCTTC
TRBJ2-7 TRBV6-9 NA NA CASSYGKYEQYF TGTGCCAGCAGTTACGGAAAATACGAGCAGTACTTC
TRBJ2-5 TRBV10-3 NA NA CAISEGPSGQYF TGTGCCATCAGTGAGGGGCCGAGCGGCCAGTACTTC
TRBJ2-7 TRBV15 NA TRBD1 CATSRGGQGMLGQYF TGTGCCACCAGCAGGGGAGGACAGGGAATGTTGGGGCAGTACTTC
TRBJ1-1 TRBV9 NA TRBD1 CASSPGGGLGTEAFF TGTGCCAGCAGCCCAGGGGGAGGGTTGGGCACTGAAGCTTTCTTT
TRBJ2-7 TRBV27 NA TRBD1 CASRTMLGQGSEQYF TGTGCCAGCCGAACTATGCTAGGACAGGGGTCCGAGCAGTACTTC
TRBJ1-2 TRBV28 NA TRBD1 CASRGTGAGYGYTF TGTGCCAGCAGGGGGACAGGGGCCGGGTATGGCTACACCTTC
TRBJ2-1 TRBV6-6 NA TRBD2 CASLPGTSGHNEQFF TGTGCCAGCCTTCCTGGGACTAGCGGACACAATGAGCAGTTCTTC
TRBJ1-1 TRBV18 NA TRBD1 CASSPLDRGNTEAFF TGTGCCAGCTCACCCTTGGACAGGGGGAACACTGAAGCTTTCTTT
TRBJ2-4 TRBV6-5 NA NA CASSSGPSRNIQYF TGTGCCAGCAGTTCTGGCCCGAGTAGGAACATTCAGTACTTC